This T cell receptor (beta chain) was identified in a study of cytomegalovirus exposure and HLA in healthy donors. The PCR made use of 60 Vbeta and 13 Jbeta primers. Assay used: immunoSEQ multiplex PCR; TCRdb lists only in-frame clones, some missing. The table records some 120,000 clones, about 61% of them present only once. Comments on this clone: Its antigen is not known.

Germline CDR1 and CDR2: LNHDA and SQIVND (reference sequence). CDR3 size: 15 residues. Trimming took 4 bases from V and 0 from J, leaving 10 bases between them. Study-wide points: TCR beta chain V- and J-gene trimming was linked, in a later analysis, to a missense variant in DCLRE1C. Available immune exposure information was restricted to CMV serostatus only. For most subjects, TCR beta sequences were reported to predict HLA-A and HLA-B alleles with accuracy.

The rearrangement joins TRBV19 to TRBJ1-5; possible D gene TRBD1, 5 bases. The clonotype originates from a woman aged 25 to 39 in good health and CMV-seronegative. Sample: PBMCs. This chain's CDR3 is CASSTDNYSNQPQHF. CDR3 nucleotide sequence: TGTGCCAGTAGTACGGACAATTATAGCAATCAGCCCCAGCATTTT.